Sequencing of this TCR beta chain was carried out in a study of blood T cell repertoires in COVID-19. The CDR3 is 16 amino acids. V lost 4 bases, J lost 5 bases, and 11 bases stayed unmatched. Per germline, CDR1 SGHNT and CDR2 YYREEE (reference sequence). Sequencing was performed with immunoSEQ multiplex PCR; in TCRdb, only in-frame clones are kept and a portion is missing. This repertoire shows fewer than 150,000 clones, 70% to 90% found once; its top ten account for roughly 30%. The chain has TRBV5-4 and TRBJ2-2; TRBD1 agrees at 7 bases. The sequence was collected from a human donor in a cohort sampled during active COVID-19. The specimen sequenced was peripheral blood. The CDR3 DNA sequence: TGTGCCAGCAGCCCGGACGGGACAGCCATAACCGGGGAGCTGTTTTTT. This codes for CASSPDGTAITGELFF. The variable domain in full, with the rest retrieved from reference TRBV5-4 and TRBJ2-2, is ETGVTQSPTHLIKTRGQQVTLRCSSQSGHNTVSWYQQALGQGPQFIFQYYREEENGRGNFPPRFSGLQFPNYSSELNVNALELDDSALYLCASSPDGTAITGELFFGEGSRLTVL.